The T cell receptor (beta chain) under discussion was sequenced for a study of T cell repertoires in cytomegalovirus infection. Study context: An indication of both CMV infection and matching HLA type came from public TCR beta signatures.

TCRdb used MiXCR to reprocess the reads, holding one entry per CDR3 protein. Of 150,000 to 200,000 distinct CDR3 sequences listed, approximately 14% are singletons. A word on this clonotype: The antigen is unknown.

Between the trimmed V and J ends, which lost 4 bases and 2 bases, there was a span of 21 bases. The CDR3 extends over 17 amino acids. Study-wide points: The study identified carriers of CMV plus the relevant HLA from cumulative public TCR beta family frequency. CMV-specific TCR beta clonotypes restricted by HLA-C dominated the ex vivo response.

This chain uses TRBV12-3 or TRBV12-4 with TRBJ2-7; the D gene could be TRBD1 or TRBD2 (7 bases each). The sample comprised PBMCs. This receptor was taken from a human donor in good health (CMV status not recorded). Some clones in this sample may be carry-over from other donors' samples. CDR3 region: CASSSRGRGLLPYEQYF. For the CDR3, the DNA is TGTGCCAGCAGTTCCCGTGGGAGGGGGCTCTTACCCTACGAGCAGTACTTC.